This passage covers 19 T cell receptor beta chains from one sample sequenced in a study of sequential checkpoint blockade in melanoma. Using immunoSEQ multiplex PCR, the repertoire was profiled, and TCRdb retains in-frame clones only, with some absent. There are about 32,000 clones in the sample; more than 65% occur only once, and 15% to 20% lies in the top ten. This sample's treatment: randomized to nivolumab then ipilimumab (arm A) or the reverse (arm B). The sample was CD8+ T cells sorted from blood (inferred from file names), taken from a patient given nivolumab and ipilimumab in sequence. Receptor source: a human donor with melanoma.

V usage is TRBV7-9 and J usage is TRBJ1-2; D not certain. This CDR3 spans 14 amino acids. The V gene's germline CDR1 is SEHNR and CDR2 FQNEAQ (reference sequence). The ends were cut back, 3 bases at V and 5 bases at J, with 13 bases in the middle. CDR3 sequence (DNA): TGTGCCAGCAGCTTCCCGGGAACGGGGTATGGCTACACCTTC. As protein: CASSFPGTGYGYTF. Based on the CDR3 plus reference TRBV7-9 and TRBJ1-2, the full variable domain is DTGVSQNPRHKITKRGQNVTFRCDPISEHNRLYWYRQTLGQGPEFLTYFQNEAQLEKSRLLSDRFSAERPKGSFSTLEIQRTEQGDSAMYLCASSFPGTGYGYTFGSGTRLTVV.

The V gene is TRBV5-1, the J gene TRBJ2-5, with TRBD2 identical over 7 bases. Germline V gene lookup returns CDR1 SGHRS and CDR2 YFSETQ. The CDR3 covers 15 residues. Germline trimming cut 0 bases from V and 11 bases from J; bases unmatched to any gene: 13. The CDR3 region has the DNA TGCGCCAGCAGCTTGGATTCTAGCGGAGCCCGGGAGCAGTACTTC. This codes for CASSLDSSGAREQYF.

The CDR3 protein is CASSSGQGYHEQYF. CDR3 in DNA: TGTGCCAGCAGCTCCGGACAGGGTTACCACGAGCAGTACTTC. The chain has TRBV5-4 and TRBJ2-7; 8 bases agree with TRBD1. This CDR3 spans 14 amino acids. Losses at the gene ends were 3 bases for V and 5 bases for J; bases not matched to a gene: 7. Germline V gene lookup returns CDR1 SGHNT and CDR2 YYREEE (reference sequence).

The CDR3 reads CASSLLDRRPTDEQFF. CDR3 bases: TGTGCCAGCAGTTTACTGGACAGGCGACCTACCGATGAGCAGTTCTTC. V usage is TRBV27 and J usage is TRBJ2-1; 7 bases align to TRBD1. V lost 2 bases, J lost 8 bases, and 12 bases stayed unmatched. This CDR3 region has 16 residues. The germline V gene encodes CDR1 MNHEY and CDR2 SMNVEV (reference sequence).

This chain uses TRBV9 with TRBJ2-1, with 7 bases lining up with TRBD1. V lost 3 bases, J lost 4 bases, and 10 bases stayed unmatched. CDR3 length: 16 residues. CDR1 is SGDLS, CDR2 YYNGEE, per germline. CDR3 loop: CASSANRGPGYNEQFF. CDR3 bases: TGTGCCAGCAGCGCAAACAGGGGCCCGGGGTACAATGAGCAGTTCTTC.

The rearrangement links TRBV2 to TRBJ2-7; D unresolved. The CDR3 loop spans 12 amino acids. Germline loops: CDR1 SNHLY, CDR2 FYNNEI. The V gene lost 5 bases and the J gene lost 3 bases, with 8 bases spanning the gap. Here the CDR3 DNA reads TGTGCCAGCAGTTTGGGCGACTACGAGCAGTACTTC. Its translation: CASSLGDYEQYF.

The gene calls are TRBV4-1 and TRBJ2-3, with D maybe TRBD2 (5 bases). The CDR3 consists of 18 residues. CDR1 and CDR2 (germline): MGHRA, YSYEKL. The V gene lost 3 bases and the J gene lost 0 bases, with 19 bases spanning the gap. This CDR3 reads CASSHAPGLGYSTDTQYF. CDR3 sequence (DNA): TGCGCCAGCAGCCACGCACCCGGACTTGGGTATAGCACAGATACGCAGTATTTT.

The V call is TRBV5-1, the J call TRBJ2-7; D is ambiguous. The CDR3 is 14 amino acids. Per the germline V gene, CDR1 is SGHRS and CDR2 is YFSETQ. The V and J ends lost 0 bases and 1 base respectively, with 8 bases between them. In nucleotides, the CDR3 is TGCGCCAGCAGCTTGGAAGGAGAGTCCTACGAGCAGTACTTC. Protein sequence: CASSLEGESYEQYF. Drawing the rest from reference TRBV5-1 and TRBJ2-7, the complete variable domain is KAGVTQTPRYLIKTRGQQVTLSCSPISGHRSVSWYQQTPGQGLQFLFEYFSETQRNKGNFPGRFSGRQFSNSRSEMNVSTLELGDSALYLCASSLEGESYEQYFGPGTRLTVT.

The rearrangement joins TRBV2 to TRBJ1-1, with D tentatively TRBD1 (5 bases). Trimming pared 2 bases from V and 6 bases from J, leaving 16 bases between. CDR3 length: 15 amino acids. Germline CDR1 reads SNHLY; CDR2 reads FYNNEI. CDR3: CASSESRISTAEAFF. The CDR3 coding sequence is TGTGCCAGCAGTGAATCCCGAATATCGACAGCTGAAGCTTTCTTT.

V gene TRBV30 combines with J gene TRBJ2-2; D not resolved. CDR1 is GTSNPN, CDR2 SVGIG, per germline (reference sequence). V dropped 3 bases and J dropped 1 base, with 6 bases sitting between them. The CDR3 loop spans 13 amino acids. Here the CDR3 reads CAWRRLNTGELFF. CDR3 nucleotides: TGTGCCTGGAGGAGACTGAACACCGGGGAGCTGTTTTTT.

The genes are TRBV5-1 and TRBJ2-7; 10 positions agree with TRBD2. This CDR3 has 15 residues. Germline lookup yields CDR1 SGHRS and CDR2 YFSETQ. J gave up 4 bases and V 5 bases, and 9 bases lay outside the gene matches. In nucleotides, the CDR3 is TGCGCCAGCAGTTACCCTAGCGGGAGATCGTACGAGCAGTACTTC. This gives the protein CASSYPSGRSYEQYF. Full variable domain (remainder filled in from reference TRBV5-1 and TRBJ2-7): KAGVTQTPRYLIKTRGQQVTLSCSPISGHRSVSWYQQTPGQGLQFLFEYFSETQRNKGNFPGRFSGRQFSNSRSEMNVSTLELGDSALYLCASSYPSGRSYEQYFGPGTRLTVT.

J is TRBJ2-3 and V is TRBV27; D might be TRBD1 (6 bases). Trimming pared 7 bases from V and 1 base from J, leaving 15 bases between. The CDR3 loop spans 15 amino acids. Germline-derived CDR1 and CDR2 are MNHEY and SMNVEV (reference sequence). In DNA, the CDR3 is TGTGCCAGCACCCCCGCTTCAGGGGGCACAGATACGCAGTATTTT. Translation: CASTPASGGTDTQYF.

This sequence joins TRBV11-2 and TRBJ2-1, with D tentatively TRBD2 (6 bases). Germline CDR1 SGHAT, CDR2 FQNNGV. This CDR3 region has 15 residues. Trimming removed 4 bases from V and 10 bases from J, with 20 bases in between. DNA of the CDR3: TGTGCCAGCAGCTCCAGGACGGAGGGGAATAGGGAGCAGTTCTTC. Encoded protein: CASSSRTEGNREQFF.

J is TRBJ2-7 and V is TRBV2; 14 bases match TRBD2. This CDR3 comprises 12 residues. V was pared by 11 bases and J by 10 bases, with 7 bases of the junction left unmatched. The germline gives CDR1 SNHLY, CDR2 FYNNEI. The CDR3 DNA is TGTGCCCTTCAGGGACTAGCGGGGGAACAGTACTTC. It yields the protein CALQGLAGEQYF.

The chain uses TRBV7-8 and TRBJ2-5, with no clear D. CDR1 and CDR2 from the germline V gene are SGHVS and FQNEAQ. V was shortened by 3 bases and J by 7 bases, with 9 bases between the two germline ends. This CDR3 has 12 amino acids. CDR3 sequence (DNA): TGTGCCAGCAGCTTGGAGTTGGTGACCCAGTACTTC. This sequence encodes CASSLELVTQYF. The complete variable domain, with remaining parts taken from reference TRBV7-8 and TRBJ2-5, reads GAGVSQSPRYKVAKRGQDVALRCDPISGHVSLFWYQQALGQGPEFLTYFQNEAQLDKSGLPSDRFFAERPEGSVSTLKIQRTQQEDSAVYLCASSLELVTQYFGPGTRLLVL.

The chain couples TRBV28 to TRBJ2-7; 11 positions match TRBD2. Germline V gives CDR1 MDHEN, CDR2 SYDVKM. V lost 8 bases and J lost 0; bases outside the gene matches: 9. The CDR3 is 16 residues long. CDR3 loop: CASGGLAENPSYEQYF. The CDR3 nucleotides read TGTGCCAGCGGGGGACTAGCGGAAAACCCCTCCTACGAGCAGTACTTC.

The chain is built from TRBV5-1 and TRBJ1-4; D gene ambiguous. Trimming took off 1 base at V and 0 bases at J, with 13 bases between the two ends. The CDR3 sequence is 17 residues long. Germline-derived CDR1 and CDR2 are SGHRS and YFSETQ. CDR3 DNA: TGCGCCAGCAGCTTGAGTGGTCTATTTGCAACTAATGAAAAACTGTTTTTT. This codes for CASSLSGLFATNEKLFF.

The CDR3 sequence: CAISESGLAYEQYF. CDR3 DNA sequence: TGTGCCATCAGTGAGTCAGGCCTAGCCTACGAGCAGTACTTC. The rearrangement joins TRBV10-3 to TRBJ2-7; no firm D call. This CDR3 has 14 amino acids. Germline V gives CDR1 ENHRY, CDR2 SYGVKD. The ends were cut back, 0 bases at V and 2 bases at J, with 8 bases in the middle.

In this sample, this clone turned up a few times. CDR3 protein: CASSDRDNEKLFF. In DNA, the CDR3 is TGTGCCAGTAGCGACAGGGACAATGAAAAACTGTTTTTT. The chain joins TRBV19 to TRBJ1-4, with TRBD1 identical over 7 bases. The CDR3 covers 13 residues. The V and J ends lost 6 bases and 5 bases, in that order; junction bases with no gene match: 3. The germline V gene encodes CDR1 LNHDA and CDR2 SQIVND (reference sequence). Full variable domain (outside the CDR3, taken from reference TRBV19 and TRBJ1-4): DGGITQSPKYLFRKEGQNVTLSCEQNLNHDAMYWYRQDPGQGLRLIYYSQIVNDFQKGDIAEGYSVSREKKESFPLTVTSAQKNPTAFYLCASSDRDNEKLFFGSGTQLSVL.